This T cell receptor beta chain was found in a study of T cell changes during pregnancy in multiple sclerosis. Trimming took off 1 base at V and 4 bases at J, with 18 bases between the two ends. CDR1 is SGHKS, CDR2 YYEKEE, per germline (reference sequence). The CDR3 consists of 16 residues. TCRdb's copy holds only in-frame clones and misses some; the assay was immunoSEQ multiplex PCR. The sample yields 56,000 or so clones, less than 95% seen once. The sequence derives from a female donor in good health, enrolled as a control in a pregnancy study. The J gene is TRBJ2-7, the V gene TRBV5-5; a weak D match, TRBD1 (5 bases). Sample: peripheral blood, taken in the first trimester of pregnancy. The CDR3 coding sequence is TGTGCCAGCAGCTTGTTTTTTCAGAAGGGGCCATACGAGCAGTACTTC. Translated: CASSLFFQKGPYEQYF.